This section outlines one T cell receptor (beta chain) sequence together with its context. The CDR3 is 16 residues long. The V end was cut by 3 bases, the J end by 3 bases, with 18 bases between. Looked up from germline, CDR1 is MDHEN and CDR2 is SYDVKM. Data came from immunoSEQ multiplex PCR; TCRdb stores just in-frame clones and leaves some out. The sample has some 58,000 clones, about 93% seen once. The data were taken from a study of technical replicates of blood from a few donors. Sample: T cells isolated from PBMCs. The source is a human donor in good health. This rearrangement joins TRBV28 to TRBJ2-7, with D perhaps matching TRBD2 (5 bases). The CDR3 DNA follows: TGTGCCAGCAGTTTTTGGTTGCGGGCCAGCTACTACGAGCAGTACTTC. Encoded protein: CASSFWLRASYYEQYF.